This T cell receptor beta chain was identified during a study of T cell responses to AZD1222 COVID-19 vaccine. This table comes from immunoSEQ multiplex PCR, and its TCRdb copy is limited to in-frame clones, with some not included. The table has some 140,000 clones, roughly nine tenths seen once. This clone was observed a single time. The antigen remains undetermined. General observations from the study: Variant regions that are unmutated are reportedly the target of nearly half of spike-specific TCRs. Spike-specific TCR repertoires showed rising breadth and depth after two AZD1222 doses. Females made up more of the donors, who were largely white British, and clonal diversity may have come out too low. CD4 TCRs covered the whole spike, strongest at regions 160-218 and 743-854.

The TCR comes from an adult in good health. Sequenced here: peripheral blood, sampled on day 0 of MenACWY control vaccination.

The CDR3 loop reads CASRFQTAYGYTF. The CDR3 nucleotides are TGTGCCAGCAGGTTCCAGACGGCATATGGCTACACCTTC. This rearrangement joins TRBV5-6 to TRBJ1-2; D gene uncertain. The ends were cut back, 5 bases at V and 5 bases at J, with 13 bases in the middle. Germline V lookup: CDR1 SGHDT, CDR2 YYEEEE. There are 13 residues in the CDR3.